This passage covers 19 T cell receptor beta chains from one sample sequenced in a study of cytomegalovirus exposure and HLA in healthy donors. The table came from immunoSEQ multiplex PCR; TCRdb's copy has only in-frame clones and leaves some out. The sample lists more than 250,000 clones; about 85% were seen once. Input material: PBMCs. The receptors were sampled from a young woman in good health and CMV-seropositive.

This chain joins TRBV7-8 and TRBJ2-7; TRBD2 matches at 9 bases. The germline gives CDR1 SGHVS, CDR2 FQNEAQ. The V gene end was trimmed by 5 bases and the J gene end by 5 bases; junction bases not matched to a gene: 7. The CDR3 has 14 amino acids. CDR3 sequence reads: CASSPRVAGDEQYF. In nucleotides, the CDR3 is TGTGCCAGCAGCCCCCGGGTAGCGGGAGACGAGCAGTACTTC.

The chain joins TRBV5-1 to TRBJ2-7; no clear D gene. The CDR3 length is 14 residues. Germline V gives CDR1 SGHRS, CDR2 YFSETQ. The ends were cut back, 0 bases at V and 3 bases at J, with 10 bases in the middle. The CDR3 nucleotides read TGCGCCAGCAGCTTGGCCGCGGTGGACTACGAGCAGTACTTC. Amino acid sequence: CASSLAAVDYEQYF.

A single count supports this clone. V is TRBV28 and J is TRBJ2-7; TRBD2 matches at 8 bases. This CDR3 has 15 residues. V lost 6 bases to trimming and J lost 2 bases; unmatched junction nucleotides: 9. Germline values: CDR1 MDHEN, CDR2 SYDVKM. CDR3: CASRTGLGETYEQYF. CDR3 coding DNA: TGTGCCAGCAGGACGGGACTAGGGGAAACCTACGAGCAGTACTTC.

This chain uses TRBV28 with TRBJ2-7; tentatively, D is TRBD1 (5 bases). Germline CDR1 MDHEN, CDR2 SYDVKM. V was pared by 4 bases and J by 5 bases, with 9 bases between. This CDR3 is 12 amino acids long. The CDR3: CASSSGYHEQYF. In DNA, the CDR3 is TGTGCCAGCAGTTCAGGGTACCACGAGCAGTACTTC.

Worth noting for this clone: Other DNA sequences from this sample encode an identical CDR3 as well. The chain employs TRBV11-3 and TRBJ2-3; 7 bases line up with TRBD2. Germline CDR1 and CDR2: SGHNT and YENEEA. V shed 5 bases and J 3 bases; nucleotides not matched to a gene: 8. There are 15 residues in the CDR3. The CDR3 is CASSPGGGPTDTQYF. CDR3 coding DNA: TGTGCCAGCAGCCCCGGGGGAGGGCCTACAGATACGCAGTATTTT.

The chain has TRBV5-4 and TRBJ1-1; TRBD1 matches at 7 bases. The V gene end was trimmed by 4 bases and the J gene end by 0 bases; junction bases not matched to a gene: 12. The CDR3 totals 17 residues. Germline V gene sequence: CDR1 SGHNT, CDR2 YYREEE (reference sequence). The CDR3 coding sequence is TGTGCCAGCAGCACCCCCCAGGGGGGACATATGAACACTGAAGCTTTCTTT. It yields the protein CASSTPQGGHMNTEAFF.

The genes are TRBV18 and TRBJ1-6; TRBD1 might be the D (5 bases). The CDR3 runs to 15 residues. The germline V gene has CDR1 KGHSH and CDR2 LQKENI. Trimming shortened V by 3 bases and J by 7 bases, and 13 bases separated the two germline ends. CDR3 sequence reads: CASSPSGPPNSPLHF. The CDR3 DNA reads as TGTGCCAGCTCACCTTCGGGACCCCCCAATTCACCCCTCCACTTT.

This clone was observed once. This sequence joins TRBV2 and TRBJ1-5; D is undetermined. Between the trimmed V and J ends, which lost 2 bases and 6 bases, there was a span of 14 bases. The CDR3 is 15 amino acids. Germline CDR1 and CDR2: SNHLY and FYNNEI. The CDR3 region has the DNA TGTGCCAGCAGTGAATTACCCACCGTCGGTCAGCCCCAGCATTTT. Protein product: CASSELPTVGQPQHF.

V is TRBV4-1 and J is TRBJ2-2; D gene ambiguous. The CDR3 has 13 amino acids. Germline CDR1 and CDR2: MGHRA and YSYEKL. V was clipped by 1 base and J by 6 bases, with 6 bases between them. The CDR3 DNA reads TGCGCCAGCAGCCAAGCTGCCGCCGGGGAGCTGTTTTTT. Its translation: CASSQAAAGELFF.

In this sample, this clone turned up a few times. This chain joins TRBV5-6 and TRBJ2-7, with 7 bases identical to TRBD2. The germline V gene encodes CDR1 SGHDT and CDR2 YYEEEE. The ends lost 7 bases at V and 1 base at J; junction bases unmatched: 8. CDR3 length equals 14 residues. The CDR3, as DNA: TGTGCCAGCGCTGAGCGGGGAAGGTCCTACGAGCAGTACTTC. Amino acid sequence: CASAERGRSYEQYF.

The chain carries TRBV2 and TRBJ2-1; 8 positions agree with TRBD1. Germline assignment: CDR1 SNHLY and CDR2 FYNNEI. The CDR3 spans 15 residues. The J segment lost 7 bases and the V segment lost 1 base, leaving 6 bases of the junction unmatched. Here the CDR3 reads CASSEGTGISNEQFF. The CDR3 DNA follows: TGTGCCAGCAGTGAAGGGACAGGGATTTCGAATGAGCAGTTCTTC.

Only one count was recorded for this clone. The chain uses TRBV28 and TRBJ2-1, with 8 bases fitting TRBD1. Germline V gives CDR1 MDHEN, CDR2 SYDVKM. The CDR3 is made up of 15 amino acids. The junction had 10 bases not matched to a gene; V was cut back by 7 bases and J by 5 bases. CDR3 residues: CASNPRQGAHNEQFF. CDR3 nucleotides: TGTGCCAGCAATCCGCGGCAGGGGGCTCACAATGAGCAGTTCTTC.

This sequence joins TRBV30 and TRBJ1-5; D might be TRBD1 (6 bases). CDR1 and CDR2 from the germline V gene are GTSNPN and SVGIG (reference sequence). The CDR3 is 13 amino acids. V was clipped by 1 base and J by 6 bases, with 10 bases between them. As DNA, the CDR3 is TGTGCCTGGAGTGGCAGGGGCAGTCAGCCCCAGCATTTT. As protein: CAWSGRGSQPQHF. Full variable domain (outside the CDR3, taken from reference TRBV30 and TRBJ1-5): SQTIHQWPATLVQPVGSPLSLECTVEGTSNPNLYWYRQAAGRGLQLLFYSVGIGQISSEVPQNLSASRPQDRQFILSSKKLLLSDSGFYLCAWSGRGSQPQHFGDGTRLSIL.

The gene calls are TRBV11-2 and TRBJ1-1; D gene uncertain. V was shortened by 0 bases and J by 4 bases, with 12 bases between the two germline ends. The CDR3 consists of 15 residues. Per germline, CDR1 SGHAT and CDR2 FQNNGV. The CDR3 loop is CASSLEFSRGTEAFF. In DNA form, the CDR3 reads TGTGCCAGCAGCTTAGAGTTCAGTCGGGGCACTGAAGCTTTCTTT.

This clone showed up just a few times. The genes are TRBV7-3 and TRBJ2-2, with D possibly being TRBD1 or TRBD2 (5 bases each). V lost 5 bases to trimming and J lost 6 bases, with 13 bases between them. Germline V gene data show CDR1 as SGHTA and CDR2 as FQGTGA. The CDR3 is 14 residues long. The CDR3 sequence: CASSSTRGAGELFF. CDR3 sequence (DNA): TGTGCCAGCAGCAGTACTAGGGGTGCCGGGGAGCTGTTTTTT. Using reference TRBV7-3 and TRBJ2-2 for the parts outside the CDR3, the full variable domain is GAGVSQTPSNKVTEKGKYVELRCDPISGHTALYWYRQSLGQGPEFLIYFQGTGAADDSGLPNDRFFAVRPEGSVSTLKIQRTERGDSAVYLCASSSTRGAGELFFGEGSRLTVL.

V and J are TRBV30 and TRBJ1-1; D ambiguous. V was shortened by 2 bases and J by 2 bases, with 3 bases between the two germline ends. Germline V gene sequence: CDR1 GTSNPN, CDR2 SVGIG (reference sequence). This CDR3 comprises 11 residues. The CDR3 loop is CAWSFNTEAFF. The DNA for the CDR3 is TGTGCCTGGAGTTTTAACACTGAAGCTTTCTTT.

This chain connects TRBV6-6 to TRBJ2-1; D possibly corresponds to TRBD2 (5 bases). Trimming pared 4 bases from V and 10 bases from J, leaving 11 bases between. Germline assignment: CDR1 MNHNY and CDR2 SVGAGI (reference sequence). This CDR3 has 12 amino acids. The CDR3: CASSWGPGEQFF. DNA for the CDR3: TGTGCCAGCAGTTGGGGTCCGGGGGAGCAGTTCTTC.

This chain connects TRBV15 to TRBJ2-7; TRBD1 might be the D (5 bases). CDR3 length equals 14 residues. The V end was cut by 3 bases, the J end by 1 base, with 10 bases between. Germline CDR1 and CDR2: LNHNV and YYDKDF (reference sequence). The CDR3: CATSSRGLSYEQYF. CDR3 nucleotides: TGTGCCACCAGCAGTAGGGGTTTATCCTACGAGCAGTACTTC.

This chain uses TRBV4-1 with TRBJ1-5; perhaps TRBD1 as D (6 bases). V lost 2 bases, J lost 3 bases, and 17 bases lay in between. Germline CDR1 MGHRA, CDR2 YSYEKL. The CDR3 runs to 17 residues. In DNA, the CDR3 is TGCGCCAGCAGCCAATTTGGACAGCCTTCCTTCAATCAGCCCCAGCATTTT. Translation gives CASSQFGQPSFNQPQHF.